This note documents a single T cell receptor (beta chain) sequence. Antigen unknown. The CDR3 contains 11 residues. V dropped 2 bases and J dropped 6 bases, with 8 bases sitting between them. CDR1 and CDR2 from the germline V gene are GTSNPN and SVGIG (reference sequence). The data originate from a study of cytomegalovirus exposure and HLA in healthy donors. General study points: Some V segments, TRBV6-2 and TRBV6-3 among them, were indistinguishable and were therefore excluded.

60 Vbeta and 13 Jbeta primers were used in PCR. Assay used: immunoSEQ multiplex PCR; TCRdb lists only in-frame clones, some missing. The table lists 90,000 to 140,000 clones, 13% to 15% of them singletons. The clonotype was recovered from a female donor in good health and CMV-seronegative. The sequenced material came from PBMCs. The chain has TRBV30 and TRBJ2-7, with a weak D call TRBD1 (5 bases). The DNA of the CDR3 is TGTGCCTGGAGTCCAGGGTCCGAGCAGTACTTC. Protein sequence: CAWSPGSEQYF. The full variable domain, its missing parts supplied by reference TRBV30 and TRBJ2-7, is SQTIHQWPATLVQPVGSPLSLECTVEGTSNPNLYWYRQAAGRGLQLLFYSVGIGQISSEVPQNLSASRPQDRQFILSSKKLLLSDSGFYLCAWSPGSEQYFGPGTRLTVT.